This T cell receptor beta chain was recorded in a study of Tregs in tolerant kidney transplant recipients. TCRdb keeps only in-frame clones here, not all; method: immunoSEQ multiplex PCR. The sample includes about 94,000 clones, 90% to 95% of them seen just once. Germline lookup yields CDR1 LNHDA and CDR2 SQIVND (reference sequence). This CDR3 spans 15 amino acids. V lost 4 bases and J lost 3; bases outside the gene matches: 7. Study-level findings and limits: Validation in larger populations is needed because few patients were studied. Activated donor B cell expansion appeared to reveal the most relevant donor-specific TCRbeta repertoire. Some patients' samples used different primers over time, so nucleotide sequences weren't comparable.

A note on this clone: Its antigen is still unknown.

This chain connects TRBV19 to TRBJ2-3; 7 bases are a match to TRBD2. The TCR was taken from a human donor who received a combined kidney and bone marrow transplant. The sequencing here drew on CD4+ T cells from blood, taken before the transplant. This CDR3 reads CASSTASGRTDTQYF. The DNA of the CDR3 is TGTGCCAGTAGTACGGCTAGCGGCCGGACAGATACGCAGTATTTT.